A selection of T cell receptor beta chains follows, all from one sample in a study of OX40 agonist ivuxolimab in advanced cancers. Generated by immunoSEQ multiplex PCR, the TCRdb table keeps only in-frame clones and is missing some. The sample lists 65,000 to 90,000 clones, about 91% occurring once. Sample: CD4+ or CD8+ T cells sorted from blood, taken in a trial of the OX40 agonist ivuxolimab. These receptors were obtained from an adult with an advanced solid tumor such as melanoma, head and neck, liver or kidney cancer. CDR3s include the opening cysteine and the closing phenylalanine or tryptophan. A D gene is named only where the DNA matches it firmly. Expanded clones are given a class, and other clones once, few, many or no size at all.

NA	TRBV6-5	TRBJ2-2	NA	CASSYSPQNTGELFF	TGTGCCAGCAGTTACTCTCCTCAGAACACCGGGGAGCTGTTTTTT
TRBD1	TRBV7-3	TRBJ2-2	NA	CASSPRTGNTGELFF	TGTGCCAGCAGCCCCCGGACAGGGAACACCGGGGAGCTGTTTTTT
NA	TRBV30	TRBJ1-1	once	CAWSAGGIAEAFF	TGTGCCTGGTCGGCGGGAGGGATCGCTGAAGCTTTCTTT
TRBD1	TRBV7-9	TRBJ2-3	NA	CASQDRGSDTQYF	TGTGCCAGCCAGGACAGGGGATCAGATACGCAGTATTTT
NA	TRBV18	TRBJ1-2	NA	CASSLGEANYGYTF	TGTGCCAGCTCACTAGGTGAAGCTAACTATGGCTACACCTTC
TRBD2	TRBV14	TRBJ2-3	NA	CASSQSGVTGTQYF	TGTGCCAGCAGCCAGAGCGGGGTGACGGGTACGCAGTATTTT
NA	TRBV28	TRBJ2-1	NA	CASSFFRQNEQFF	TGTGCCAGCAGTTTCTTCCGACAGAATGAGCAGTTCTTC
TRBD1	TRBV7-3	TRBJ1-1	NA	CASSFDRGNTEAFF	TGTGCCAGCAGCTTCGACAGGGGGAACACTGAAGCTTTCTTT
NA	TRBV6-5	TRBJ2-4	NA	CASSYSGIGTDIQYF	TGTGCCAGCAGTTACTCGGGGATTGGGACGGACATTCAGTACTTC
TRBD2	TRBV5-6	TRBJ2-1	NA	CASSPNLAGVEQFF	TGTGCCAGCAGCCCGAATCTAGCGGGAGTGGAGCAGTTCTTC
NA	TRBV7-6	TRBJ2-2	once	CASSLKGPDTGELFF	TGTGCCAGCAGCTTAAAGGGGCCCGACACCGGGGAGCTGTTTTTT
NA	TRBV28	TRBJ1-2	NA	CASSSFHGNYGYTF	TGTGCCAGCAGTTCGTTTCACGGAAACTATGGCTACACCTTC
TRBD2	TRBV4-1	TRBJ2-7	NA	CASSQDFAGGFFYEQYF	TGCGCCAGCAGCCAAGATTTTGCGGGAGGATTTTTCTACGAGCAGTACTTC
TRBD1	TRBV18	TRBJ1-5	NA	CASSRTGGRDQPQHF	TGTGCCAGCTCACGCACAGGGGGACGGGATCAGCCCCAGCATTTT
TRBD2	TRBV5-1	TRBJ2-1	NA	CASSFGAEGLAGLYNEQFF	TGCGCCAGCAGCTTCGGGGCGGAAGGACTAGCGGGCCTCTACAATGAGCAGTTCTTC
NA	TRBV19	TRBJ1-5	NA	CASSILDQPQHF	TGTGCCAGTAGTATACTAGATCAGCCCCAGCATTTT
NA	TRBV15	TRBJ1-2	NA	CATSQSGAGGYTF	TGTGCCACCAGCCAATCCGGGGCCGGTGGCTACACCTTC
NA	TRBV5-6	TRBJ1-5	NA	CASSFGVGQPQHF	TGTGCCAGCAGCTTTGGGGTCGGTCAGCCCCAGCATTTT